The following is a T cell receptor (beta chain) sequence with its context. Prior autoimmune disease or systemic immunosuppression barred patients. Trimming removed 2 bases at V and 2 bases at J, with 17 bases between. CDR3 length equals 17 residues. CDR1 MNHNS and CDR2 SASEGT come from the germline V gene. This sample is drawn from a study of OX40 agonist ivuxolimab in advanced cancers. Study-level information: In this trial design, patients received ivuxolimab intravenously at 0.01 to 10 mg/kg every 2 weeks. There were three patients with partial responses, one having hepatocellular carcinoma and two cutaneous melanoma.

Produced via immunoSEQ multiplex PCR; TCRdb's table is partial and in-frame only. The sample includes around 60,000 clones, roughly 89% of them seen just once. The sample in question was CD4+ or CD8+ T cells sorted from blood, obtained in a trial of the OX40 agonist ivuxolimab. This TCR was recovered from an adult with an advanced solid tumor such as melanoma, head and neck, liver or kidney cancer. The genes are TRBV6-1 and TRBJ2-3; maybe TRBD2 (6 bases). CDR3 amino acids: CASSEWDAGPHTDTQYF. Written as DNA, the CDR3 is TGTGCCAGCAGTGAATGGGACGCGGGACCTCACACAGATACGCAGTATTTT.